This TCR beta chain was documented in a study of T cell clones after liver transplantation. V shed 6 bases and J shed 5 bases, with 13 bases lying between them. Germline assignment: CDR1 LNHDA and CDR2 SQIVND (reference sequence). CDR3 size: 13 residues. TCRdb keeps only in-frame clones here, not all; method: immunoSEQ multiplex PCR. The sample lists about 71,000 clones; 75% to 85% were seen once. The sequenced sample was CD4+ T cells from blood, obtained 12 months after liver transplant. The chain joins TRBV19 to TRBJ2-5, with TRBD1 as a possible D gene (6 bases). The receptor was derived from a human patient who received a liver transplant. Some T cells here may be from the graft donor. The CDR3, as DNA: TGTGCCAGTAGCTCCAGGGGTGGGGAGACCCAGTACTTC. Translating gives CASSSRGGETQYF.